This entry lists 12 T cell receptor beta chains sequenced from one sample in a study of cytomegalovirus exposure and HLA in healthy donors (dated by TCRdb to 2015 to 2018). Library creation used the immunoSEQ multiplex PCR assay. The multiplex PCR relied on a mix of 60 forward primers for TCR Vbeta segments and 13 reverse primers for TCR Jbeta segments. TCRdb retrieved this table from immuneACCESS and kept in-frame rearrangements only. Not all clones are present; in checked studies, unresolved V genes account for under half, and no reason is known for the remainder. In this sample the table shows under 200,000 clones, just under 80% of which occur a single time. Less than 6% of the sample is held by the ten biggest clonotypes. Sequencing input: PBMCs. The receptor source for this set is a woman in her 30s in good health and CMV-seropositive.

This clone was observed a few times. The rearrangement uses TRBV5-4 and TRBJ2-1; D is perhaps TRBD1 (6 bases). CDR3 length: 13 amino acids. Germline assignment: CDR1 SGHNT and CDR2 YYREEE (reference sequence). V dropped 6 bases and J dropped 7 bases, with 14 bases sitting between them. The CDR3 sequence: CASMASTGNEQFF. CDR3 sequence (DNA): TGTGCCAGCATGGCCAGTACAGGGAATGAGCAGTTCTTC.

The chain employs TRBV11-2 and TRBJ2-3; D is undetermined. The CDR3 length is 16 residues. The V gene's germline CDR1 is SGHAT and CDR2 FQNNGV. V was clipped by 1 base and J by 1 base, with 12 bases between them. The CDR3, as DNA: TGTGCCAGCAGCTTAGTTGGAGAAATTGGCACAGATACGCAGTATTTT. Protein: CASSLVGEIGTDTQYF.

This clone showed up just a few times. The genes are TRBV9 and TRBJ2-5; 8 bases are a match to TRBD2. This CDR3 is 17 amino acids long. V trimming: 4 bases; J trimming: 6 bases; junction bases outside the gene matches: 17. Per the germline V gene, CDR1 is SGDLS and CDR2 is YYNGEE. In DNA, the CDR3 is TGTGCCAGCAGCCCTAGCGGGCCGGTAGGAAGTCTAAAGACCCAGTACTTC. Translating gives CASSPSGPVGSLKTQYF.

This clone was observed a single time. This same CDR3 is encoded by further DNA sequences in the sample. CDR3 protein: CASSYGGSYNEQFF. Written as DNA, the CDR3 is TGTGCCAGCAGTTACGGCGGTTCCTACAATGAGCAGTTCTTC. The rearrangement uses TRBV6-5 and TRBJ2-1; no reliable D call. The CDR3 runs to 14 residues. V dropped 2 bases and J dropped 1 base, with 6 bases sitting between them. The germline V gene encodes CDR1 MNHEY and CDR2 SVGAGI.

The chain employs TRBV7-9 and TRBJ2-7, with no clear D. Trimming removed 2 bases at V and 3 bases at J, with 8 bases between. Germline CDR1 SEHNR, CDR2 FQNEAQ (reference sequence). CDR3 length: 13 residues. CDR3 DNA sequence: TGTGCCAGCAGCTTACCCTGGAGCTACGAGCAGTACTTC. Translated: CASSLPWSYEQYF. The variable domain in full, completed from reference TRBV7-9 and TRBJ2-7, reads DTGVSQNPRHKITKRGQNVTFRCDPISEHNRLYWYRQTLGQGPEFLTYFQNEAQLEKSRLLSDRFSAERPKGSFSTLEIQRTEQGDSAMYLCASSLPWSYEQYFGPGTRLTVT.

This clone was seen a single time. V usage is TRBV15 and J usage is TRBJ1-1; 9 nucleotides line up with TRBD1. With V trimmed by 2 bases and J by 4 bases, 8 bases remained unmatched. Germline V gene lookup returns CDR1 LNHNV and CDR2 YYDKDF (reference sequence). The CDR3 sequence is 16 residues long. CDR3 bases: TGTGCCACCAGCAGATATACCGGGACAGGGTCCACTGAAGCTTTCTTT. It codes for CATSRYTGTGSTEAFF. Full variable domain (outside the CDR3, taken from reference TRBV15 and TRBJ1-1): DAMVIQNPRYQVTQFGKPVTLSCSQTLNHNVMYWYQQKSSQAPKLLFHYYDKDFNNEADTPDNFQSRRPNTSFCFLDIRSPGLGDTAMYLCATSRYTGTGSTEAFFGQGTRLTVV.

The chain joins TRBV6-5 to TRBJ1-2; 9 bases fit TRBD1. This CDR3 region has 14 residues. V trimming: 6 bases; J trimming: 7 bases; junction bases outside the gene matches: 9. Germline V gene sequence: CDR1 MNHEY, CDR2 SVGAGI. The DNA for the CDR3 is TGTGCCAGCAGGCGCCTGGACAGGGGAGGTGGCTACACCTTC. It specifies CASRRLDRGGGYTF.

This chain connects TRBV7-2 to TRBJ1-5; D remains ambiguous. This CDR3 comprises 14 residues. Germline values: CDR1 SGHTA, CDR2 FQGNSA. V was clipped by 7 bases and J by 0 bases, with 10 bases between them. The DNA of the CDR3 is TGTGCCAGCACCGGCGGGGATAGCAATCAGCCCCAGCATTTT. It encodes CASTGGDSNQPQHF.

The count of this clone is one. This sequence joins TRBV4-3 and TRBJ1-2; no reliable D call. Trimming pared 1 base from V and 4 bases from J, leaving 13 bases between. This CDR3 region has 15 residues. Germline V CDR1 and CDR2: LGHNA, YSLEER. As DNA, the CDR3 is TGCGCCAGCAGCCAAGGTCGTTCCTCTCGCTATGGCTACACCTTC. It codes for CASSQGRSSRYGYTF.

The rearrangement uses TRBV29-1 and TRBJ2-2, with D perhaps matching TRBD1 (5 bases). CDR3 length equals 15 residues. V lost 5 bases to trimming and J lost 5 bases, with 18 bases between them. Germline CDR1 is SQVTM and CDR2 is ANQGSEA. The CDR3 is CSVYMGPGSTGELFF. In DNA form, the CDR3 reads TGCAGCGTTTACATGGGTCCAGGGTCGACCGGGGAGCTGTTTTTT.

The chain joins TRBV27 to TRBJ1-1, with D perhaps TRBD1 (6 bases). Germline V gene sequence: CDR1 MNHEY, CDR2 SMNVEV (reference sequence). V dropped 6 bases and J dropped 4 bases, with 15 bases sitting between them. CDR3 length: 14 residues. DNA for the CDR3: TGTGCCAGCAGCCTGACAGGAAAGGGCACTGAAGCTTTCTTT. This translates into CASSLTGKGTEAFF.

The chain uses TRBV28 and TRBJ1-2; TRBD1 matches 8 bases. After removal of 8 bases from V and 3 bases from J, the junction contained 2 bases not matched to a gene. Germline V CDR1 and CDR2: MDHEN, SYDVKM. This CDR3 comprises 12 residues. As DNA, the CDR3 is TGTGCCAGCGGACAGGGCGACTATGGCTACACCTTC. Encoded protein: CASGQGDYGYTF.